Listed below are T cell receptor beta chains from one sample, sequenced in a study of shared clonotypes between healthy human individuals. Sequencing used immunoSEQ multiplex PCR; TCRdb keeps in-frame clones, though not all of them. The repertoire holds over a million clones, with approximately 97% as singletons. The material sequenced was naive CD4+ T cells sorted from blood. These receptors originate from a man aged 25-40 years in good health. Each CDR3 is given with its conserved first and last residue. A clone size is listed for some rows: how often the clone was seen (once, few, many), or a class if it is expanded.

.,TRBV6-4,CASSATGEAGANVLTF
.,TRBV10-3,CAISADNEQFF
once,TRBV7-2,CASTRLGSGNTIYF
.,TRBV7-8,CASSLAAQRRAGTDTQYF
many,TRBV15,CATSRDLTSSYNEQFF
.,TRBV2,CATPKQPDYGYTF
.,TRBV2,CASSLGQVKNTEAFF
.,TRBV4-1,CASSFHSGTANEKLFF
.,TRBV5-1,CASSFDRRKETQYF
few,TRBV20-1,CSASLETQYF
.,TRBV28,CASRPFSGTGAYEQYF
.,TRBV11-2,CASSSLGGGTQYF
.,TRBV7-2,CASSSDWSADEQFF
.,TRBV5-8,CASSLIHRIQETQYF
.,TRBV7-9,CASSLTATREENEKLFF
.,TRBV11-3,CASRQSGLHYEQYF
.,TRBV9,CASRGETEAFF
.,TRBV7-2,CASSLARGRPQHF
.,TRBV4-1,CASSRSTGTQYF
.,TRBV15,CATSSPTGGYTEAFF
.,TRBV11-3,CASSPRTFTGELFF
.,TRBV15,CATRNRDRRTDTQYF
.,TRBV19,CASKVSGQPYNEQFF
.,TRBV18,CASSFGQGSEQYF
.,TRBV11-3,CASSLLGLDTGELFF
.,TRBV5-6,CASSRDPSGANVLTF
.,TRBV5-1,CASSLRPSTGQSYEQYF
.,TRBV5-4,CASSRRIGLAGDEQFF
.,TRBV27,CASSSRTGRNEQYF
.,TRBV5-1,CASSLVPGGVETQYF
.,TRBV11-3,CASSLETSGIDEQYF
.,TRBV7-9,CASSSGTGGKYEQYF
.,TRBV2,CASSVAGGQETQYF
.,TRBV7-8,CASSLALGTGRQFF
.,TRBV2,CASSEASSDGETATNEKLFF
.,TRBV2,CASSALAGRIYNEQFF
.,TRBV18,CASSPGTGGQETQYF
.,TRBV2,CASSDGRGDNEQFF
.,TRBV7-2,CASSLLGEKLFF
.,TRBV7-9,CASSLGGGAGELFF
.,TRBV19,CASSIAAGVSETQYF
.,TRBV18,CASSPRGTIPDTQYF
.,TRBV7-9,CASSVVGTSGLTSTDTQYF
.,TRBV5-1,CASSSGVGQMNTEAFF
.,TRBV9,CASSARYEGYTF
.,TRBV5-1,CASSFLESGNSYEQYF
.,TRBV4-1,CASSQGSASGYYEQYF
.,TRBV28,CASSLWSHRPSGANVLTF
.,TRBV5-1,CASSSRTAWADTQYF
.,TRBV29-1,CSVENRGADTQYF
.,TRBV6-5,CASRRTGTYEQYF
.,TRBV14,CASRDGGLREQYF
.,TRBV29-1,CSAQGAMDIQYF
.,TRBV19,CASSTTSSYEQYF
few,TRBV4-3,CASSQRTGTFYGYTF